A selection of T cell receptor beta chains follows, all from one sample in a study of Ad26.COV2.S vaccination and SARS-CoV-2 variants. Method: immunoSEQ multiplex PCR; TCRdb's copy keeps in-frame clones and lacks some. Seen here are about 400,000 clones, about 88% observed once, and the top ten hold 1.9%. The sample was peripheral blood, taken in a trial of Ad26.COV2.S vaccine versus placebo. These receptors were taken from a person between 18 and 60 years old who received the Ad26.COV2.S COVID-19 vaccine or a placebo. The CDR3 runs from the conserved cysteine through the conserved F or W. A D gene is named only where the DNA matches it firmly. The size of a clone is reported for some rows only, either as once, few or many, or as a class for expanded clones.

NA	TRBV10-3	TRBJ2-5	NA	TGTGCCACCGCAGGGGTCCCAGAGACCCAGTACTTC	CATAGVPETQYF
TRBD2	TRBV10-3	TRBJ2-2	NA	TGTGCCATCGGACTAGCGGAGCCCACCGGGGAGCTGTTTTTT	CAIGLAEPTGELFF
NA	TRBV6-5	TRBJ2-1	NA	TGTGCCAGCAGCACAACCAAGAGATACAATGAGCAGTTCTTC	CASSTTKRYNEQFF
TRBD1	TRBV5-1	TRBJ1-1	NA	TGCGCCAGCAGCATTGGGACAGGGGTCAACACTGAAGCTTTCTTT	CASSIGTGVNTEAFF
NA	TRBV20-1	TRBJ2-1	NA	TGCAGTGCTGAGCGTGGTGAGCAGTTCTTC	CSAERGEQFF
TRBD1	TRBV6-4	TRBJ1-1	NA	TGTGCCAGCTCCCGGGACAGGGACACTGAAGCTTTCTTT	CASSRDRDTEAFF
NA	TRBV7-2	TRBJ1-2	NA	TGTGCCAGCACCCCCTCACACTATGGCTACACCTTC	CASTPSHYGYTF
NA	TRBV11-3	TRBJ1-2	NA	TGTGCCAGCAGCTTAGATTTGAGTGGCGGCTACACCTTC	CASSLDLSGGYTF
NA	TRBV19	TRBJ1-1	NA	TGTGCCAGTAGTAGGGACTTCCTCACTTTAGGGACTGAAGCTTTCTTT	CASSRDFLTLGTEAFF
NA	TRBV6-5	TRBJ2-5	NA	TGTGCCAGCAGCCCCGGCCCCAACGAGACCCAGTACTTC	CASSPGPNETQYF
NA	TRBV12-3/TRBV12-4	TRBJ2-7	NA	TGTGCCAGCAGTTTGGGAGGTTACTACGAGCAGTACTTC	CASSLGGYYEQYF
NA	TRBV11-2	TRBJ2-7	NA	TGTGCCAGCAGCTTAGAGCCGGGGACGGCAACCTACGAGCAGTACTTC	CASSLEPGTATYEQYF
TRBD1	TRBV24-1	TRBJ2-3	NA	TGTGCCACCAGTGACCGGGCGCCGGGACAGGGGAGGGATACGCAGTATTTT	CATSDRAPGQGRDTQYF
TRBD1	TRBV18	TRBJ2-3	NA	TGTGCCAGCTCACTAGGACAGGGAGACACAGATACGCAGTATTTT	CASSLGQGDTDTQYF
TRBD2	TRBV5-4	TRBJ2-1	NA	TGTGCCAGCAGCTTGCGTAGCGGGAGACGCAATGAGCAGTTCTTC	CASSLRSGRRNEQFF
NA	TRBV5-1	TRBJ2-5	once	TGCGCCAGCAGCTTGGAATCAGCTCAAGAGACCCAGTACTTC	CASSLESAQETQYF
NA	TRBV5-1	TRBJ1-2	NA	TGCGCCAGCAGCCAAGACGGGACGGCCTATGGCTACACCTTC	CASSQDGTAYGYTF
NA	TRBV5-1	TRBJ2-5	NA	TGCGCCAGCAGCTTGGCCGAGTTTCGAGAGACCCAGTACTTC	CASSLAEFRETQYF
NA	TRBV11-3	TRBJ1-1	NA	TGTGCCAGCAGCAAGTTGGACAGCTACCTCGAAGCTTTCTTT	CASSKLDSYLEAFF
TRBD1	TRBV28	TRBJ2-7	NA	TGTGCCAGCAGTTTCTGGACAGGGAGAGACGAGCAGTACTTC	CASSFWTGRDEQYF
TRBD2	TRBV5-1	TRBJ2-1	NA	TGCGCCAGCAGCCCCGGGGGGGCCAACTACAATGAGCAGTTCTTC	CASSPGGANYNEQFF
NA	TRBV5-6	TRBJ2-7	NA	TGTGCCAGCAGAAACGTACAGGGAATCTACGAGCAGTACTTC	CASRNVQGIYEQYF
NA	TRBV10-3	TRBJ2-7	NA	TGTGCCATACGAGAGGGGAGCGAGCAGTACTTC	CAIREGSEQYF
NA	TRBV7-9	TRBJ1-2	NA	TGTGCCAGCAGCCCAGGGATTAGCCCTAACTATGGCTACACCTTC	CASSPGISPNYGYTF
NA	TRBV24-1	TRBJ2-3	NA	TGTGCCACCGGTGGTGAGGGAGGCACAGATACGCAGTATTTT	CATGGEGGTDTQYF